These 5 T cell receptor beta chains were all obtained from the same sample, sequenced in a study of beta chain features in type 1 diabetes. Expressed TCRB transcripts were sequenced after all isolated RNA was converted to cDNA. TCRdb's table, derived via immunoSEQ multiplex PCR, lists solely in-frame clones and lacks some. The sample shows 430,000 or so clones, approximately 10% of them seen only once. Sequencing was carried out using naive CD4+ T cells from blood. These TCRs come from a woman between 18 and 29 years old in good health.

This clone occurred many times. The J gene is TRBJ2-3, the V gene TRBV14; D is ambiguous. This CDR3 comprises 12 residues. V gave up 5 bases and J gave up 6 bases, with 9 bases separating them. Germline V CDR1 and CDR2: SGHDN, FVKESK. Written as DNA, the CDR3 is TGTGCCAGCAGCAGAAGGGCGGATACGCAGTATTTT. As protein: CASSRRADTQYF.

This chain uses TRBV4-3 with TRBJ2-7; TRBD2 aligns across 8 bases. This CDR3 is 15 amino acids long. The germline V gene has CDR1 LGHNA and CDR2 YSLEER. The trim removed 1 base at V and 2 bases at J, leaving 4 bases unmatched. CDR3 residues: CASSQVLAGPYEQYF. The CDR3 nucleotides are TGCGCCAGCAGCCAAGTCCTAGCGGGCCCCTACGAGCAGTACTTC.

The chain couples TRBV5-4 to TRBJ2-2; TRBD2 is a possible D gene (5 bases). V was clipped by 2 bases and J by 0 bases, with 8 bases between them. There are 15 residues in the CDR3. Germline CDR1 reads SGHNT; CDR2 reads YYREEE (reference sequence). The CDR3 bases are TGTGCCAGCAGCTTCGGACTTACGAACACCGGGGAGCTGTTTTTT. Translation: CASSFGLTNTGELFF.

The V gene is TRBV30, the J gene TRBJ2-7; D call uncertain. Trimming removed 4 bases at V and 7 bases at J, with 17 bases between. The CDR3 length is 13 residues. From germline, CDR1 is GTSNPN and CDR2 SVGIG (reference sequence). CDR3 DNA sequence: TGTGCCTGGACAGAGCAACCCAAAGGGGAGCAGTACTTC. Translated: CAWTEQPKGEQYF.

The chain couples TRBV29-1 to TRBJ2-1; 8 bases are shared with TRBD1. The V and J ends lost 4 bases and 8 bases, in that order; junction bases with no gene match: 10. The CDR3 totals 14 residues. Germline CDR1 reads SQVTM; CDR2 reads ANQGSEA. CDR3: CSVVGPGGFDEQFF. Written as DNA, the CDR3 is TGCAGCGTTGTCGGGCCAGGGGGCTTTGATGAGCAGTTCTTC.